A selection of T cell receptor beta chains follows, all from one sample in a study of cytomegalovirus exposure and HLA in healthy donors. Some clones are missing from TCRdb's copy, which holds only in-frame ones; the method was immunoSEQ multiplex PCR. The table has around 350,000 clones, roughly 85% seen once. Sample: PBMCs. The receptors were sampled from a woman between 18 and 29 years old in good health and CMV-seronegative. CDR3s include the opening cysteine and the closing phenylalanine or tryptophan. A D gene is named only where the DNA matches it firmly. A clone size is listed for some rows: how often the clone was seen (once, few, many), or a class if it is expanded.

V gene	clone size	D gene	J gene	CDR3 DNA	CDR3 protein
TRBV6-1	.	TRBD2	TRBJ2-3	TGTGCCAGCAGTCCCACTAGCGGGTCCACAGATACGCAGTATTTT	CASSPTSGSTDTQYF
TRBV6-4	.	.	TRBJ2-2	TGTGCCAGCAGTGACTCGTTCGAGCAGGGGAACACCGGGGAGCTGTTTTTT	CASSDSFEQGNTGELFF
TRBV28	.	.	TRBJ2-7	TGTGCCAGCAGGGGGAACAGGGATTCCTACGAGCAGTACTTC	CASRGNRDSYEQYF
TRBV6-5	few	TRBD2	TRBJ2-7	TGTGCCAGCAGTCGAACCATTCGGGAGGGCGAGCAGTACTTC	CASSRTIREGEQYF
TRBV23-1	.	TRBD1	TRBJ2-6	TGCGCCAGCAGTCCATACCGCCGGGACAGGGATTTCTCTGGGGCCAACGTCCTGACTTTC	CASSPYRRDRDFSGANVLTF
TRBV15	.	TRBD1	TRBJ1-4	TGTGCCACCAGCAGAGATAGACAGGGGAATGAAAAACTGTTTTTT	CATSRDRQGNEKLFF
TRBV4-1	.	.	TRBJ2-1	TGCGCCAGCAGCCCCGTGGGGGCAGGACCCTACAATGAGCAGTTCTTC	CASSPVGAGPYNEQFF
TRBV27	.	TRBD2	TRBJ2-3	TGTGCCAGCAGTCTAATACTAGCGGGGGGCACAGATACGCAGTATTTT	CASSLILAGGTDTQYF
TRBV18	.	TRBD1	TRBJ1-2	TGTGCCAGCTCACTCGGACAGGGGGCCCTTAACTATGGCTACACCTTC	CASSLGQGALNYGYTF
TRBV7-8	.	.	TRBJ1-5	TGTGCCAGCAGCTTCTCGGGCAGGGATAGCAATCAGCCCCAGCATTTT	CASSFSGRDSNQPQHF
TRBV6-4	.	.	TRBJ1-2	TGTGCCAGCAGTGACCGCGGGGGCAGTAACTATGGCTACACCTTC	CASSDRGGSNYGYTF
TRBV2	.	.	TRBJ2-7	TGTGCCAGCAGTGGGGACTCCAGCTCCTACGAGCAGTACTTC	CASSGDSSSYEQYF
TRBV10-3	.	TRBD1	TRBJ1-2	TGTGCCATCAGTGAGTCTGACAGGGCGGGCTATGGCTACACCTTC	CAISESDRAGYGYTF
TRBV18	.	.	TRBJ1-1	TGTGCCAGCACCTCAGGGGTGACGGGGAACACTGAAGCTTTCTTT	CASTSGVTGNTEAFF
TRBV2	.	TRBD1	TRBJ2-7	TGTGCCAGCAGTTCAGACAGGGGGCCCTACGAGCAGTACTTC	CASSSDRGPYEQYF
TRBV18	.	.	TRBJ2-7	TGTGCCAGCTCACCGTCCGGACCTAGCCCCGAGCAGTACTTC	CASSPSGPSPEQYF
TRBV2	.	TRBD2	TRBJ2-7	TGTGCCAGCTACGCTAGCGGGAGTGTATACGAGCAGTACTTC	CASYASGSVYEQYF
TRBV7-6	.	.	TRBJ2-7	TGTGCCAGCACACTTCGCGGGGTTGATTTCGACGAGCAGTACTTC	CASTLRGVDFDEQYF
TRBV2	.	.	TRBJ2-5	TGTGCCAGCAGTGTTGTAGGCGGGACCAAGTACTTC	CASSVVGGTKYF
TRBV29-1	.	.	TRBJ1-2	TGCAGCGTCATGGCTAGAAACAAAAACTATGGCTACACCTTC	CSVMARNKNYGYTF
TRBV30	.	TRBD1	TRBJ2-7	TGTGCCGCCAGCCTGGGACAGAACTACGAGCAGTACTTC	CAASLGQNYEQYF
TRBV7-9	.	.	TRBJ1-4	TGTGCCAGCAGCTTAGACGGGGGGACTAATGAAAAACTGTTTTTT	CASSLDGGTNEKLFF
TRBV6-6	few	.	TRBJ1-2	TGTGCCAGCAGTTATTTCGACAGGACCAACTATGGCTACACCTTC	CASSYFDRTNYGYTF
TRBV4-1	.	.	TRBJ2-1	TGCGCCAGCAGCCAAGTGGGGACACAGAATGAGCAGTTCTTC	CASSQVGTQNEQFF
TRBV11-1	.	TRBD2	TRBJ2-3	TGTGCCAGCAGCCAGACTAGCGGGGTAACAGATACGCAGTATTTT	CASSQTSGVTDTQYF
TRBV28	.	TRBD2	TRBJ2-7	TGTGCCAGCAGTCCCCCTCTAGCGGGGTCCTACGAGCAGTACTTC	CASSPPLAGSYEQYF
TRBV4-1	.	TRBD2	TRBJ2-5	TGCGCCAGCAGCCCTCCGGGACTAAGTGAGACCCAGTACTTC	CASSPPGLSETQYF
TRBV7-9	.	TRBD2	TRBJ2-5	TGTGCCAGCAGCACCGGGGGGGCTCAAGAGACCCAGTACTTC	CASSTGGAQETQYF
TRBV28	.	.	TRBJ2-2	TGTGCCAGCACTTCCTTTCGGCGGGGGCCAATGAACACCGGGGAGCTGTTTTTT	CASTSFRRGPMNTGELFF
TRBV2	once	.	TRBJ1-1	TGTGCCAGCAGTGAAGCGATGGGGGGTAAGGGCACTGAAGCTTTCTTT	CASSEAMGGKGTEAFF
TRBV2	few	.	TRBJ2-2	TGTGCCAGCTCAGATGACACCGGGGAGCTGTTTTTT	CASSDDTGELFF
TRBV5-6	once	.	TRBJ1-1	TGTGCCAGCAGCTTGGCGAGGGGACAAAGAAGTTTGAACACTGAAGCTTTCTTT	CASSLARGQRSLNTEAFF
TRBV7-9	.	.	TRBJ2-2	TGTGCCAGCAGCTTATCAGCTAGAATTGCTGGCACCGGGGAGCTGTTTTTT	CASSLSARIAGTGELFF
TRBV27	.	.	TRBJ1-2	TGTGCCAGCACCGCCGCAGGGGAAGGTGTTGGCTACACCTTC	CASTAAGEGVGYTF
TRBV10-1	.	.	TRBJ1-5	TGCGCCAGCAGTGAATCAGGGAGCAATCAGCCCCAGCATTTT	CASSESGSNQPQHF
TRBV27	.	.	TRBJ2-2	TGTGCCAGCAGTTTAGGACGCGCGGGGGCCTCCACCGGGGAGCTGTTTTTT	CASSLGRAGASTGELFF
TRBV14	.	.	TRBJ2-1	TGTGCCAGCAGCCAAGAATTCAACTCCTACAATGAGCAGTTCTTC	CASSQEFNSYNEQFF
TRBV4-1	.	TRBD1	TRBJ1-2	TGCGCCAGCAGCCAAGTGGCAGGGGGAAGTTATGGCTACACCTTC	CASSQVAGGSYGYTF
TRBV6-5	.	TRBD1	TRBJ1-4	TGTGCCAGCAGTTCACAGGGGGGGGATGAAAAACTGTTTTTT	CASSSQGGDEKLFF
TRBV28	.	.	TRBJ2-3	TGTGCCAGCAGCGTGCCAGGGATTATTCAGACAGATACGCAGTATTTT	CASSVPGIIQTDTQYF
TRBV13	.	.	TRBJ2-1	TGTGCCAGCAGCTTGTCATACAATGAGCAGTTCTTC	CASSLSYNEQFF
TRBV2	.	.	TRBJ2-7	TGTGCCAGCGGACGACTAGATTTAGGCGAGCAGTACTTC	CASGRLDLGEQYF
TRBV28	few	.	TRBJ2-7	TGTGCCAGCGGGGACATGGGGTCCTACGAGCAGTACTTC	CASGDMGSYEQYF
TRBV7-3	.	.	TRBJ2-3	TGTGCCAGCAGCACTTCCAGGGGGGTGGGCACAGATACGCAGTATTTT	CASSTSRGVGTDTQYF
TRBV7-6	.	.	TRBJ1-3	TGTGCCAGCAGCTTAGTTAGCGGTTCTGGAAACACCATATATTTT	CASSLVSGSGNTIYF
TRBV6-4	.	.	TRBJ1-1	TGTGCCAGCAGGGGGGGGACTGAAGCTTTCTTT	CASRGGTEAFF
TRBV28	.	.	TRBJ2-7	TGTGCCAGCAGTTTATATCGGACACTCTACGAGCAGTACTTC	CASSLYRTLYEQYF
TRBV27	.	TRBD2	TRBJ2-3	TGTGCCAGCAGTTTAATCATGACTAGCGGCACAGATACGCAGTATTTT	CASSLIMTSGTDTQYF
TRBV5-1	.	.	TRBJ1-1	TGCGCCAGCAGCTTACAGGGTTCCACTGAAGCTTTCTTT	CASSLQGSTEAFF
TRBV14	.	TRBD2	TRBJ2-7	TGTGCCAGCAGCCCCGCAGGCGGGAGGGCCGTCTACGAGCAGTACTTC	CASSPAGGRAVYEQYF
TRBV5-1	once	TRBD2	TRBJ2-4	TGCGCCAGCTCTCGCGGGGGGCCGAATACAAATAAAAACATTCAGTACTTC	CASSRGGPNTNKNIQYF
TRBV5-8	.	.	TRBJ1-1	TGTGCCAGCAGCTTTCGGGGAACTGAAGCTTTCTTT	CASSFRGTEAFF
TRBV5-1	.	TRBD1	TRBJ2-2	TGCGCCAGCAGCCTCAAGACAGGGGACACCGGGGAGCTGTTTTTT	CASSLKTGDTGELFF